This TCR beta chain was sequenced in a study of T-cell memory formation after mild COVID-19. Trimming stripped 2 bases from V and 4 bases from J, with 17 bases between. The length of the CDR3 is 16 residues. The germline gives CDR1 SEHNR, CDR2 FQNEAQ (reference sequence). TCRdb re-called the 5' RACE reads through MiXCR, storing one row per CDR3 protein. This sample carries 150,000 to 200,000 distinct CDR3 sequences, roughly 23% of them seen once, and the ten largest clones take roughly 24%. Sequencing was done on a sample of PBMCs or a T cell subset sorted from them (not recorded which). The sequence was obtained from an adult woman who had mild COVID-19 (a few samples of this study predate the infection). Cell type and time point are not known. This chain uses TRBV7-9 with TRBJ1-2; D is possibly TRBD1 (5 bases). The CDR3: CASSLTPIPTAYGYTF. Here the CDR3 DNA reads TGTGCCAGCAGCTTAACTCCTATACCGACAGCCTATGGCTACACCTTC.